The clone carrying this T cell receptor (beta chain) was seen a few times. Its cognate antigen is unknown. The authors took PBMCs from roughly 9.5 ml fresh peripheral blood. The data belong to a study of T cells in Graves' hyperthyroidism and ophthalmopathy. Germline CDR1 is MGHRA and CDR2 is YSYEKL. The CDR3 has 18 amino acids. V was clipped by 2 bases and J by 1 base; unmatched bases: 4. Amplification yielded TCR beta CDR3 regions, with RNA transcripts as the source. HTBI primers were used for first-round RT-PCR of the TCR CDR3. TCRdb called the multiplex PCR reads again in MiXCR, with one record for every CDR3 protein. The sample has approximately 600,000 distinct CDR3 sequences; 20% are singletons. The study, taken as a whole, reports: Among clonotypes expanded in thyroid above 0.001, most were also found in blood.

V and J are TRBV4-1 and TRBJ2-1; 14 positions agree with TRBD2. This TCR came from a man younger than 40 with Graves' ophthalmopathy. Sequencing used blood. CDR3 region: CASSQRRTSGRSYNEQFF. Written as DNA, the CDR3 is TGCGCCAGCAGCCAAAGGCGGACTAGCGGGAGGTCCTACAATGAGCAGTTCTTC.